A selection of T cell receptor beta chains follows, all from one sample in a study of beta chain features in type 1 diabetes. This table comes from immunoSEQ multiplex PCR, and its TCRdb copy is limited to in-frame clones, with some not included. The sample comprises more than 150,000 clones, about 13% of which are singletons, and roughly 0.56% rests with the top ten. The specimen was central memory CD4+ T cells from blood. All receptors derive from a woman younger than 30 in good health. CDR3s include the opening cysteine and the closing phenylalanine or tryptophan. D genes are given only for firm matches. Expanded clones get a size class; other rows say once, few or many, or leave the size out.

CDR3 protein | CDR3 DNA | D gene | J gene | clone size | V gene
CASSPSGAGYDTQYF | TGTGCCAGCAGCCCCTCAGGCGCGGGTTATGATACGCAGTATTTT | NA | TRBJ2-3 | NA | TRBV7-2
CASSDRDRGTDTQYF | TGTGCCAGCTCCGACCGGGACAGAGGCACAGATACGCAGTATTTT | TRBD1 | TRBJ2-3 | few | TRBV18
CASMTGSHSGANVLTF | TGTGCCAGTATGACGGGATCCCACTCTGGGGCCAACGTCCTGACTTTC | NA | TRBJ2-6 | few | TRBV19
CASRRTSENTGELFF | TGTGCCAGCAGGCGGACTAGCGAGAACACCGGGGAGCTGTTTTTT | TRBD2 | TRBJ2-2 | few | TRBV7-3
CASSPGQGNYEQYF | TGTGCCAGCTCACCGGGACAGGGGAACTACGAGCAGTACTTC | TRBD1 | TRBJ2-7 | few | TRBV18
CASSLRQGGILRQPQHF | TGTGCCAGCAGCCTTCGACAGGGGGGCATTCTTCGTCAGCCCCAGCATTTT | TRBD1 | TRBJ1-5 | NA | TRBV13
CATGLSGKTYEQYF | TGTGCCACCGGGCTGAGCGGGAAGACCTACGAGCAGTACTTC | TRBD2 | TRBJ2-7 | many | TRBV2
CASSQTRTGFNEQFF | TGCGCCAGCAGCCAGACAAGGACAGGGTTTAATGAGCAGTTCTTC | TRBD1 | TRBJ2-1 | many | TRBV5-1
CASSPVAVGTEAFF | TGTGCCAGCTCACCGGTGGCAGTTGGCACTGAAGCTTTCTTT | NA | TRBJ1-1 | NA | TRBV18
CSVEDSFRDKNF | TGCAGCGTTGAAGATTCTTTTAGGGACAAAAACTTC | NA | TRBJ2-5 | NA | TRBV29-1
CASSLTGTSYGYTF | TGCGCCAGCAGCTTAACCGGGACAAGCTATGGCTACACCTTC | NA | TRBJ1-2 | NA | TRBV5-1
CASSLRLAGGHPYF | TGTGCCAGCAGTTTAAGACTAGCGGGAGGGCATCCGTACTTC | TRBD2 | TRBJ2-7 | NA | TRBV28
CASSPQWLAGTEQFF | TGTGCCAGCAGCCCTCAGTGGCTAGCGGGAACAGAGCAGTTCTTC | TRBD2 | TRBJ2-1 | few | TRBV7-3
CASSLTVGGNAGELFF | TGTGCCAGCAGTTTAACGGTAGGAGGGAACGCCGGGGAGCTGTTTTTT | NA | TRBJ2-2 | NA | TRBV27
CASRLPLAGGEDTQYF | TGCGCCAGCAGATTACCACTAGCGGGAGGGGAGGATACGCAGTATTTT | TRBD2 | TRBJ2-3 | NA | TRBV5-1
CASSETGNSGANVLTF | TGTGCCAGCAGCGAGACAGGAAACTCTGGGGCCAACGTCCTGACTTTC | NA | TRBJ2-6 | NA | TRBV9
CASSPYAAPVSYEQYF | TGTGCCAGCAGTCCTTACGCGGCTCCCGTAAGCTACGAGCAGTACTTC | NA | TRBJ2-7 | NA | TRBV25-1
CASSSRQRQETQYF | TGTGCCAGCAGCTCTCGACAGCGCCAAGAGACCCAGTACTTC | NA | TRBJ2-5 | few | TRBV7-2
CASSDRGTEAFF | TGTGCCAGCAGCGACAGGGGCACTGAAGCTTTCTTT | TRBD1 | TRBJ1-1 | NA | TRBV25-1
CASSLSGWDEQFF | TGTGCCAGCAGCTTATCAGGATGGGATGAGCAGTTCTTC | NA | TRBJ2-1 | NA | TRBV7-2
CASSAGTRRAGELFF | TGTGCCAGTAGTGCCGGGACTAGGAGGGCCGGGGAGCTGTTTTTT | TRBD2 | TRBJ2-2 | few | TRBV19
CASSPLDSPNQPQHF | TGTGCCAGCTCACCACTCGACAGCCCAAATCAGCCCCAGCATTTT | NA | TRBJ1-5 | few | TRBV18
CASSPRQEPNYGYTF | TGCGCCAGCAGCCCCCGACAGGAGCCTAACTATGGCTACACCTTC | NA | TRBJ1-2 | few | TRBV4-1
CASSSGWTGDQPQHF | TGTGCCAGCAGTTCAGGCTGGACAGGGGATCAGCCCCAGCATTTT | TRBD1 | TRBJ1-5 | NA | TRBV27
CASSQGRTSGSYNEQFF | TGCGCCAGCAGCCAAGGAAGGACTAGCGGCTCCTACAATGAGCAGTTCTTC | TRBD2 | TRBJ2-1 | once | TRBV4-1
CATSRDDRGGSYEQYF | TGTGCCACCAGCAGAGATGACAGGGGCGGCTCCTACGAGCAGTACTTC | TRBD1 | TRBJ2-7 | few | TRBV15
CSVREQDRWNEKLFF | TGCAGCGTTAGAGAACAGGACAGGTGGAACGAAAAACTGTTTTTT | TRBD1 | TRBJ1-4 | many | TRBV29-1
CASSQGLRGDTQYF | TGTGCCAGCAGCCAAGGCCTTCGGGGAGATACGCAGTATTTT | NA | TRBJ2-3 | NA | TRBV14